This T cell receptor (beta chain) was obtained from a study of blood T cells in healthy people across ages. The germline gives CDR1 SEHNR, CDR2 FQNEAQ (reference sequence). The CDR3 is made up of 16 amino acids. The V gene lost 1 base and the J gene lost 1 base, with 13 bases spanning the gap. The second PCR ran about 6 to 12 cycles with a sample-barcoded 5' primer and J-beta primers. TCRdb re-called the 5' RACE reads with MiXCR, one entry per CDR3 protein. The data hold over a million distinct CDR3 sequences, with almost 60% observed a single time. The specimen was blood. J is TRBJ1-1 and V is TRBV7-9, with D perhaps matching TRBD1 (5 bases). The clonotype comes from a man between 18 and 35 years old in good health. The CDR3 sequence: CASSLVRGATNTEAFF. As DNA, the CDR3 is TGTGCCAGCAGCTTAGTAAGGGGCGCCACGAACACTGAAGCTTTCTTT.